The 26 T cell receptor beta chains presented below share a single source sample, sequenced in a study of tumor-infiltrating lymphocytes in oesophageal squamous cell carcinoma (dated by TCRdb to the mid-2010s). Receptors were amplified or captured by PCR. TCRdb records Illumina HiSeq 2000 as the sequencer. TCRdb reworked the public reads: Q25 trimming with fastp, MiXCR clone assembly, productive beta chains retained. Each entry merges the rows of one CDR3 protein and shows their most common DNA and genes. The sample profile shows tens of thousands of distinct CDR3 sequences; about a third of them were found once. About 20% of the sample is taken by the ten largest. Sequencing was performed on esophageal tumor tissue. Receptors originate from a female donor with esophageal squamous cell carcinoma.

This clonotype is classed as medium-sized. The chain joins TRBV7-9 to TRBJ1-5; the D gene is possibly TRBD1 (5 bases). V gave up 3 bases and J gave up 0 bases, with 6 bases separating them. Germline lookup yields CDR1 SEHNR and CDR2 FQNEAQ (reference sequence). The CDR3 totals 14 residues. In DNA form, the CDR3 reads TGTGCCAGCAGCTTGACAGATAGCAATCAGCCCCAGCATTTT. Protein: CASSLTDSNQPQHF. Combining the CDR3 with reference TRBV7-9 and TRBJ1-5 gives the whole variable domain DTGVSQNPRHKITKRGQNVTFRCDPISEHNRLYWYRQTLGQGPEFLTYFQNEAQLEKSRLLSDRFSAERPKGSFSTLEIQRTEQGDSAMYLCASSLTDSNQPQHFGDGTRLSIL.

A remark on this clonotype: A read error may account for a junction end that differs from germline. The chain employs TRBV20-1 and TRBJ2-7, with D perhaps assigned TRBD1 or TRBD2 (6 bases each). Germline CDR1 reads DFQATT; CDR2 reads SNEGSKA (reference sequence). This CDR3 has 12 residues. The CDR3 nucleotides read TGCAGTGCCAGAGGGGGGAGTTACGAGCAGTACTTC. This translates into CSARGGSYEQYF.

This clonotype showed up many times. The chain joins TRBV5-6 to TRBJ1-5, with 10 bases identical to TRBD1. CDR3 length: 16 amino acids. CDR1 and CDR2 (germline): SGHDT, YYEEEE. The trim removed 2 bases at V and 1 base at J, leaving 3 bases unmatched. CDR3 residues: CASSFWTGGSNQPQHF. Written as DNA, the CDR3 is TGTGCCAGCAGCTTCTGGACAGGGGGGAGCAATCAGCCCCAGCATTTT.

With regard to this clonotype: Compared with germline, one end of the junction differs, possibly owing to a read error. The genes are TRBV6-1 and TRBJ1-6; 9 nucleotides agree with TRBD1. The CDR3 totals 13 residues. Germline V CDR1 and CDR2: MNHNS, SASEGT. CDR3 nucleotide sequence: TGTGCCAGCAGTGAAGTCGGACAGGGGAAGGAGTACTTT. Translation: CASSEVGQGKEYF.

In its sample, this clonotype was seen many times. The V call is TRBV10-2, the J call TRBJ1-5; the match to TRBD1 covers 10 bases. Germline CDR1 reads WSHSY; CDR2 reads SAAADI. V gave up 3 bases and J gave up 7 bases; unmatched junction bases: 12. The CDR3 totals 17 residues. CDR3 protein: CASSEVGRRDRGQPQHF. Written as DNA, the CDR3 is TGCGCCAGCAGTGAAGTTGGCCGTCGGGACAGGGGACAGCCCCAGCATTTT.

J is TRBJ1-2 and V is TRBV6-1; D is undetermined. The germline gives CDR1 MNHNS, CDR2 SASEGT. The CDR3 is made up of 17 amino acids. The ends were cut back, 6 bases at V and 4 bases at J, with 24 bases in the middle. This CDR3 is CASSSGLDGLGLYGYTF. CDR3 sequence (DNA): TGTGCCAGCAGCAGCGGCCTCGACGGACTAGGTCTCTATGGCTACACCTTC.

By share of the sample, this clonotype is medium-sized. Written as DNA, the CDR3 is TGTGCCAGCAGCCCAGGGGGGGGAGGGCAAGAGACCCAGTACTTC. Protein: CASSPGGGGQETQYF. V usage is TRBV7-3 and J usage is TRBJ2-5; the D call may be TRBD1 or TRBD2 (7 bases each). Looked up from germline, CDR1 is SGHTA and CDR2 is FQGTGA. The CDR3 contains 15 residues. V was cut by 5 bases and J by 2 bases, with 15 bases left in between.

Remarks on this clonotype: Because the CDR3 is missing its conserved closing phenylalanine or tryptophan, this is likely a read error. No DNA is shown, since the ends of the CDR3 on it are uncertain; the CDR3 is the one TCRdb lists. The chain uses TRBV7-9 and TRBJ2-1; the D call of TRBD2 is as the table states it, not checked on the DNA. From its first to its last residue, the CDR3 has 17 amino acids. Germline values: CDR1 SEHNR, CDR2 FQNEAQ (reference sequence). CDR3: CASSHAVGVGDGYTFGS.

With respect to this clonotype: This may stem from a read error, because a much larger clone lies one nucleotide away. The chain carries TRBV19 and TRBJ1-1; the D gene is possibly TRBD1 (5 bases). Germline-derived CDR1 and CDR2 are LNHDA and SQIVND (reference sequence). The CDR3 has 16 amino acids. Deletions cut 6 bases from V and 0 bases from J, with 17 bases between. CDR3 amino acids: CASRNGGLNMNTEAFF. The CDR3 region has the DNA TGTGCCAGTAGAAACGGGGGACTGAACATGAACACTGAAGCTTTCTTT.

This clonotype is labeled medium-sized. J is TRBJ2-5 and V is TRBV10-2; 8 bases are shared with TRBD2. There are 15 residues in the CDR3. From germline, CDR1 is WSHSY and CDR2 SAAADI. Trimming took 2 bases from V and 1 from J; bases not matched to a gene: 3. The CDR3 region is CASSETGGRQETQYF. The DNA for the CDR3 is TGCGCCAGCAGTGAGACGGGAGGGCGCCAAGAGACCCAGTACTTC.

This clonotype was detected many times. The chain employs TRBV5-6 and TRBJ1-1, with D possibly being TRBD1 (6 bases). Trimming shortened V by 3 bases and J by 2 bases, and 11 bases separated the two germline ends. CDR3 length equals 14 residues. Germline V gene sequence: CDR1 SGHDT, CDR2 YYEEEE. The CDR3 here is CASSWGQINTEAFF. For the CDR3, the DNA is TGTGCCAGCAGCTGGGGACAAATAAACACTGAAGCTTTCTTT.

The chain carries TRBV7-2 and TRBJ1-2; TRBD1 is a possible D gene (5 bases). The CDR3 covers 13 residues. The germline gives CDR1 SGHTA, CDR2 FQGNSA. V was pared by 5 bases and J by 8 bases, with 15 bases between. CDR3 residues: CASSLGLQSGYTF. The CDR3 DNA sequence: TGTGCCAGCAGCCTGGGACTGCAGTCGGGCTACACCTTC.

In the case of this clonotype: One base away lies a much larger clone, so this may be a sequencing read error. CDR3 amino acids: CASSRAGNSPLHF. The CDR3 DNA reads as TGTGCCAGCTCCCGGGCAGGCAATTCACCCCTCCACTTT. This chain uses TRBV25-1 with TRBJ1-6; D gene uncertain. V shed 8 bases and J shed 7 bases, with 12 bases lying between them. CDR1 MGHDK and CDR2 SYGVNS come from the germline V gene. The CDR3 is made up of 13 amino acids.

This clonotype occurred a few times. A read error is possible here, since a much larger clone lies one base away. The genes are TRBV6-6 and TRBJ2-7, with D possibly matching TRBD2 (5 bases). The J call is doubtful: the DNA matches TRBJ2-1 better. CDR1 and CDR2 from the germline V gene are MNHNY and SVGAGI (reference sequence). The CDR3 sequence is 14 residues long. Here the CDR3 reads CASSSASGLYEQFF. CDR3 coding DNA: TGTGCCAGCAGTTCGGCCAGCGGACTCTACGAGCAGTTCTTC.

The CDR3 DNA is TGTGCCAGCAGCTTAGCCTTTGGACTAGCGGGAGTGGGGTTTTTT. This sequence encodes CASSLAFGLAGVGFF. This chain uses TRBV7-2 with TRBJ2-2, with TRBD2 matching 13 bases. This CDR3 is built from 15 residues. Germline V gene sequence: CDR1 SGHTA, CDR2 FQGNSA. The V segment lost 0 bases and the J segment 16 bases; nucleotides outside the gene matches: 8.

This clonotype has at least ten counts. The rearrangement joins TRBV5-1 to TRBJ2-1, with 8 bases that match TRBD2. The ends lost 3 bases at V and 14 bases at J; junction bases unmatched: 10. The germline gives CDR1 SGHRS, CDR2 YFSETQ. CDR3 length equals 13 residues. Written as DNA, the CDR3 is TGCGCCAGCAGCTCGGACCGGACTAGCTGGGAGTTCTTC. This translates into CASSSDRTSWEFF.

In its sample, this clonotype was seen many times. The V and J genes are TRBV9 and TRBJ2-7; the match to TRBD2 covers 13 bases. Looked up from germline, CDR1 is SGDLS and CDR2 is YYNGEE. V lost 3 bases and J lost 7; bases outside the gene matches: 10. The CDR3 spans 16 residues. Written as DNA, the CDR3 is TGTGCCAGCAGCGACCGGACTAGCGGGAGACGGGAGGAGCAGTACTTC. Protein product: CASSDRTSGRREEQYF.

This chain connects TRBV6-8 to TRBJ2-1; the D gene is possibly TRBD2 (7 bases). The germline CDR1 and CDR2 sequences are MNHGY and SAAAGT. This CDR3 is built from 14 residues. V lost 0 bases to trimming and J lost 9 bases, with 12 bases between them. The CDR3 DNA reads as TGTGCCAGCAGTTACTCACAGGGACTATTTGAGCAGTTCTTC. The encoded protein is CASSYSQGLFEQFF.

By share, this clonotype ranks as medium-sized. The genes are TRBV28 and TRBJ1-5, with TRBD1 as a possible D gene (5 bases). Per germline, CDR1 MDHEN and CDR2 SYDVKM. The CDR3 has 13 amino acids. The V end was cut by 5 bases, the J end by 6 bases, with 11 bases between. CDR3 bases: TGTGCCAGCAGTCCCCAGGGAAGTCAGCCCCAGCATTTT. It is translated as CASSPQGSQPQHF.

A note on this clonotype: Likely a read error: the CDR3 ends without its conserved phenylalanine or tryptophan. The limits of the CDR3 on the DNA are not certain, so only TCRdb's listed CDR3 is given. The chain uses TRBV10-3 and TRBJ2-5; the table calls TRBD2, which could not be checked here. The CDR3 is 18 residues long, ends included. CDR1 is ENHRY, CDR2 SYGVKD, per germline. The chain's CDR3 is CASRSLTGEGRNEQFFGA.

J is TRBJ2-5 and V is TRBV7-6, with 7 positions matching TRBD2. The DNA matches TRBJ2-7 better at its end, which makes the J call doubtful. Germline CDR1 SGHVS, CDR2 FNYEAQ. The CDR3 runs 16 residues. Written as DNA, the CDR3 is TGTGCCAGCAGCTTAGGGTCGGCGGGAGAACCCTACGAGCAGTACTTC. Protein product: CASSLGSAGEPYEQYF.

This clonotype was counted many times. V and J are TRBV7-9 and TRBJ2-1; perhaps TRBD1 as D (5 bases). Germline V gene data show CDR1 as SEHNR and CDR2 as FQNEAQ (reference sequence). The V and J ends lost 4 bases and 4 bases respectively, with 5 bases between them. There are 12 residues in the CDR3. CDR3 amino acids: CASSYRYNEQFF. As DNA, the CDR3 is TGTGCCAGCAGCTACAGGTACAATGAGCAGTTCTTC.

This clonotype was picked up many times. The limits of the CDR3 on the DNA are not certain, so only TCRdb's listed CDR3 is given. This rearrangement joins TRBV12-5 to TRBJ2-6; the D call of TRBD1 is as the table states it, not checked on the DNA. Looked up from germline, CDR1 is LGHNT and CDR2 is FRNRAP. From its first to its last residue, the CDR3 has 13 amino acids. CDR3: CAPRGDLWLHLRF.

In its sample, this clonotype ranks as medium-sized (0.01 to 0.1%). V gene TRBV6-6 combines with J gene TRBJ2-7; 10 bases are a match to TRBD1. The V and J ends lost 2 bases and 2 bases, in that order; junction bases with no gene match: 3. Germline V lookup: CDR1 MNHNY, CDR2 SVGAGI (reference sequence). The CDR3 loop spans 15 amino acids. The CDR3 here is CASSYPGTGAYEQYF. CDR3 coding DNA: TGTGCCAGCAGTTACCCCGGGACAGGGGCCTACGAGCAGTACTTC.

In regard to this clonotype: Given the absence of the conserved phenylalanine or tryptophan at the CDR3 end, a read error is likely. The DNA is omitted, as the CDR3 cannot be located on it reliably, and the CDR3 follows TCRdb's listing. The V and J genes are TRBV7-2 and TRBJ2-5. Germline assignment: CDR1 SGHTA and CDR2 FQGNSA. From its first to its last residue, the CDR3 has 14 amino acids. CDR3 sequence reads: CASRQSANEQFFGS.

This clonotype was counted many times. At one end the junction does not follow the germline gene, possibly because of a read error. This chain links TRBV7-7 with TRBJ2-5; D perhaps matches TRBD1 (6 bases). Germline CDR1 SSHAT, CDR2 FNYEAQ (reference sequence). The CDR3 extends over 14 amino acids. The CDR3 coding sequence is TGTGCTAGCAGCCCTCGACAGGTCCCAGAGACCCAGTACTTC. Amino acids: CASSPRQVPETQYF.